By share, the clone carrying this TCR beta chain ranks as medium-sized (0.01 to 0.1%). Its antigen is still unknown. At the DNA level, this CDR3 is encoded by other sequences in the same sample as well. This CDR3 comprises 14 residues. Germline V lookup: CDR1 MRHNA, CDR2 SNTAGT. Trimming at V came to 2 bases and at J to 6 bases, leaving 1 base not matched to a gene. Measured with immunoSEQ multiplex PCR; TCRdb has only the in-frame clones, and not every one. The sample shows 98,000 or so clones, approximately 86% of them seen only once. The data are from a study of cytomegalovirus exposure and HLA in healthy donors. Broader study findings: Later, an analysis found that TCR clusters from the first cohort tended to co-occur in the 120 validation repertoires. In vitro confirmation showed three CMV-associated chains to be CMV antigen specific. A list of around 160 TCR beta chains associated with cytomegalovirus was given.

It was the roughly 120-subject validation cohort, separate from the approximately 700-subject first cohort, to which the donors belonged. The rearrangement joins TRBV6-4 to TRBJ2-1; 10 nucleotides agree with TRBD2. What was sequenced was PBMCs. This sequence was found in a woman aged 18-29 years in good health and CMV-seronegative. The CDR3 sequence: CASSDSGGANEQFF. The CDR3 DNA follows: TGTGCCAGCAGTGACAGCGGGGGGGCCAATGAGCAGTTCTTC.